The following is a T cell receptor (beta chain) sequence with its context. Its specificity is not known. CDR1 LGHNA and CDR2 YNFKEQ come from the germline V gene. The CDR3 totals 18 residues. V was trimmed by 0 bases and J by 0 bases, leaving 12 bases between them. These data belong to a study of cytomegalovirus exposure and HLA in healthy donors. Primers included in the PCR were 60 Vbeta and 13 Jbeta primers. The repertoire was sequenced with immunoSEQ multiplex PCR; TCRdb's copy has only in-frame clones and lacks some. The table includes tens of thousands of clones, about 80% detected once. Study-wide findings and caveats: Using a false discovery rate of 0.05, a later analysis showed that about 16,000 TCR beta sequences were associated with HLA alleles. Indistinguishability led to the exclusion of some V segments, TRBV6-2 and TRBV6-3 included. Prior analysis indicated that the majority of TCR beta V segments exhibited productivity approximately 87% or approximately 30% of the time.

This chain joins TRBV4-2 and TRBJ1-6; D not resolved. Sequencing input: PBMCs. The clonotype comes from a man aged 45-65 years in good health and CMV-seropositive. CDR3 sequence reads: CASSQDPPIASYNSPLHF. The DNA of the CDR3 is TGTGCCAGCAGCCAAGATCCACCGATAGCCTCCTATAATTCACCCCTCCACTTT.